Only a few counts were recorded for the clone carrying this T cell receptor beta chain. The antigen is undetermined. This record belongs to a study of beta chain features in type 1 diabetes. CDR3 size: 15 residues. With 0 bases removed from V and 8 bases from J, the gap between germline ends came to 16 bases. Germline CDR1 LGHNA, CDR2 YSLEER. The entirety of the isolated RNA underwent reverse transcription, so expressed TCRB transcripts were sequenced. Profiling relied on immunoSEQ multiplex PCR, and the TCRdb table lists in-frame clones only, not all of them. The table lists about 400,000 clones, roughly 12% of them singletons. Study results and limitations: All four CD4+ subsets from Type 1 diabetes patients carried moderately but significantly shorter TCRB CDR3s. Cells with high TCR expression could be over-represented when cDNA is sequenced.

Heparinised blood was drawn once per donor, averaging around 120 mL. This receptor was taken from a woman younger than 30 with type 1 diabetes. The chain joins TRBV4-3 to TRBJ1-2; maybe TRBD1 (5 bases). The specimen was naive CD4+ T cells from blood. CDR3 amino acids: CASSQDRVRAGGYTF. The CDR3 DNA reads TGCGCCAGCAGCCAAGACCGGGTCCGGGCAGGGGGCTACACCTTC.